This T cell receptor beta chain was sequenced for a study of T cell responses to AZD1222 COVID-19 vaccine. Pooling of second doses given at about 4 or about 12 weeks was done. Here immunoSEQ multiplex PCR was the method, and the copy in TCRdb shows in-frame clones only, minus some. Of 150,000 to 200,000 clones listed, approximately 91% are singletons. The receptor's source is an adult who received the AZD1222 COVID-19 vaccine. Sequenced material: peripheral blood, taken 28 days after the second AZD1222 dose.

DNA for the CDR3: TGTGCCAGCAGCTTAGATGTGGTCCGGAGGAGCGGGGCCAAAAACATTCAGTACTTC. The encoded protein is CASSLDVVRRSGAKNIQYF. This chain uses TRBV11-2 with TRBJ2-4; D is perhaps TRBD2 (6 bases). CDR1 is SGHAT and CDR2 is FQNNGV in the germline V gene. There are 19 residues in the CDR3. V lost 0 bases, J lost 1 base, and 19 bases lay in between. The full variable domain, rest sourced from reference TRBV11-2 and TRBJ2-4, is EAGVAQSPRYKIIEKRQSVAFWCNPISGHATLYWYQQILGQGPKLLIQFQNNGVVDDSQLPKDRFSAERLKGVDSTLKIQPAKLEDSAVYLCASSLDVVRRSGAKNIQYFGAGTRLSVL.